The 17 T cell receptor beta chains below were found in one sample sequenced in a study of T-cell reconstitution after alpha-beta-depleted transplantation in children. Preparation of the TCRbeta library was carried out with unique molecular identifiers. TCRdb recomputed calls from the PCR reads with MiXCR, one row per CDR3 protein. Among around 270,000 distinct CDR3 sequences, around 10% were seen once, and the ten largest hold less than 9%. The sequencing here drew on PBMCs, taken before TCRalphabeta/CD19-depleted stem cell transplant. The source is a boy under three years old with acute myeloid leukemia, due to receive a stem cell transplant.

In this sample, this clonotype turned up many times. J is TRBJ1-5 and V is TRBV5-1, with D maybe TRBD1 (6 bases). This CDR3 is built from 16 residues. The germline V gene has CDR1 SGHRS and CDR2 YFSETQ. Trimming shortened V by 2 bases and J by 2 bases, and 14 bases separated the two germline ends. The CDR3 region has the DNA TGCGCCAGCAGCTTAGGGGACCACAGGGGCAATCAGCCCCAGCATTTT. This sequence encodes CASSLGDHRGNQPQHF.

Ten or more counts support this clonotype. V and J are TRBV15 and TRBJ2-7, with 7 bases matching TRBD1. This CDR3 comprises 15 residues. Trimming cost V 0 bases and J 1 base; bases outside gene matches: 3. CDR1 and CDR2 from the germline V gene are LNHNV and YYDKDF (reference sequence). As DNA, the CDR3 is TGTGCCACCAGCAGAGATGGACAGGTTTCCTACGAGCAGTACTTC. As protein: CATSRDGQVSYEQYF.

This clonotype was observed at least ten times. This chain joins TRBV20-1 and TRBJ1-6; D uncertain. The CDR3 consists of 14 residues. CDR1 and CDR2 from the germline V gene are DFQATT and SNEGSKA (reference sequence). The V end was cut by 3 bases, the J end by 5 bases, with 11 bases between. The CDR3 DNA reads TGCAGTGCTAGTCCCCGGGTCGATAATTCACCCCTCCACTTT. Amino acids: CSASPRVDNSPLHF.

This clonotype was found many times. The V call is TRBV27, the J call TRBJ2-7; 14 nucleotides align to TRBD2. Germline CDR1 MNHEY, CDR2 SMNVEV (reference sequence). The J segment lost 2 bases and the V segment lost 5 bases, leaving 11 bases of the junction unmatched. CDR3 length: 18 residues. CDR3 in DNA: TGTGCCAGCAGTCCGGGACTAGCGGGAGTTTCTTTGACCTACGAGCAGTACTTC. Encoded protein: CASSPGLAGVSLTYEQYF.

This clonotype was counted ten times or more. The V and J genes are TRBV5-1 and TRBJ2-3; D remains unclear. The CDR3 extends over 13 amino acids. Trimming left V 6 bases short and J 4 bases short, with 12 bases between. Germline V gene lookup returns CDR1 SGHRS and CDR2 YFSETQ. The chain's CDR3 is CASTQVPADTQYF. The CDR3 coding sequence is TGCGCCAGCACCCAGGTCCCGGCAGATACGCAGTATTTT.

The chain recombines TRBV4-1 with TRBJ2-3; TRBD2 matches at 8 bases. Germline V gene sequence: CDR1 MGHRA, CDR2 YSYEKL. J lost 4 bases, V lost 0 bases, and 6 bases had no gene match. This CDR3 spans 16 amino acids. CDR3 loop: CASSQETGGSADTQYF. As DNA, the CDR3 is TGCGCCAGCAGCCAAGAGACGGGGGGGTCGGCAGATACGCAGTATTTT.

The table lists this clonotype with many counts. The rearrangement uses TRBV27 and TRBJ2-7; 8 bases map to TRBD1. This CDR3 has 15 residues. The V gene end was trimmed by 2 bases and the J gene end by 1 base; junction bases not matched to a gene: 4. Germline assignment: CDR1 MNHEY and CDR2 SMNVEV (reference sequence). CDR3 sequence (DNA): TGTGCCAGCAGTTTAAAACGGACAGGGTCCTACGAGCAGTACTTC. Translating it yields CASSLKRTGSYEQYF.

This clonotype was found a few times. This chain connects TRBV28 to TRBJ2-5, with TRBD1 as a possible D gene (6 bases). The germline V gene encodes CDR1 MDHEN and CDR2 SYDVKM. The CDR3 has 17 residues. V lost 1 base, J lost 10 bases, and 25 bases lay in between. The CDR3 is CASSLYGLDSPEYGQYF. DNA of the CDR3: TGTGCCAGCAGTTTATATGGACTGGACAGTCCGGAGTACGGCCAGTACTTC.

The gene calls are TRBV28 and TRBJ2-5; tentatively, D is TRBD1 or TRBD2 (5 bases each). Germline assignment: CDR1 MDHEN and CDR2 SYDVKM. Trimming stripped 7 bases from V and 0 bases from J, with 12 bases between. There are 14 residues in the CDR3. CDR3: CASTPGRNQETQYF. The CDR3 coding sequence is TGTGCCAGCACCCCGGGACGTAACCAAGAGACCCAGTACTTC.

This rearrangement joins TRBV14 to TRBJ2-3, with D maybe TRBD1 (5 bases). The V gene lost 4 bases and the J gene lost 5 bases, with 13 bases spanning the gap. This CDR3 contains 14 residues. The germline gives CDR1 SGHDN, CDR2 FVKESK. The CDR3 region is CASSPSPTGDTQYF. CDR3 DNA sequence: TGTGCCAGCAGCCCCTCCCCTACAGGAGATACGCAGTATTTT.

This clonotype was recorded a few times. J is TRBJ1-1 and V is TRBV12-3 or TRBV12-4, with D unclear. The CDR3 loop spans 12 amino acids. V was clipped by 6 bases and J by 0 bases, with 5 bases between them. CDR3 protein: CASRRMNTEAFF. The CDR3 DNA reads TGTGCCAGCAGACGTATGAACACTGAAGCTTTCTTT.

There are many counts of this clonotype. The V call is TRBV27, the J call TRBJ1-5, with D uncertain. The CDR3 is 15 residues long. The germline V and J ends were trimmed by 4 bases and 11 bases, with 21 bases remaining between them. Germline CDR1 and CDR2: MNHEY and SMNVEV (reference sequence). CDR3 sequence (DNA): TGTGCCAGCAGTTCGTCGGCCTATTATTCGCAGGCCCAGCATTTT. This encodes CASSSSAYYSQAQHF.

The table lists this clonotype with many counts. V usage is TRBV9 and J usage is TRBJ2-7, with 7 bases identical to TRBD2. This CDR3 spans 13 amino acids. V shed 0 bases and J 6 bases; nucleotides not matched to a gene: 3. Germline values: CDR1 SGDLS, CDR2 YYNGEE. The CDR3 protein is CASSVDLAGEQYF. The CDR3 nucleotides read TGTGCCAGCAGCGTAGACTTAGCGGGCGAGCAGTACTTC.

This clonotype has a handful of counts. This sequence joins TRBV28 and TRBJ2-3; D gene ambiguous. The CDR3 runs to 15 residues. V shed 2 bases and J shed 1 base, with 10 bases lying between them. Germline CDR1 is MDHEN and CDR2 is SYDVKM. Here the CDR3 DNA reads TGTGCCAGCAGTTTAGCACTTTCCGGCACAGATACGCAGTATTTT. This encodes CASSLALSGTDTQYF. Full variable domain (rest looked up from reference TRBV28 and TRBJ2-3): DVKVTQSSRYLVKRTGEKVFLECVQDMDHENMFWYRQDPGLGLRLIYFSYDVKMKEKGDIPEGYSVSREKKERFSLILESASTNQTSMYLCASSLALSGTDTQYFGPGTRLTVL.

At least ten counts were recorded for this clonotype. Here the CDR3 reads CSVGRGPAGAFF. CDR3 DNA: TGCAGCGTTGGAAGGGGGCCGGCTGGAGCTTTCTTT. The rearrangement uses TRBV29-1 and TRBJ1-1; 7 nucleotides line up with TRBD1. The CDR3 is made up of 12 amino acids. With V trimmed by 4 bases and J by 10 bases, 9 bases remained unmatched. Germline loops: CDR1 SQVTM, CDR2 ANQGSEA. Full variable domain (outside the CDR3, taken from reference TRBV29-1 and TRBJ1-1): SAVISQKPSRDICQRGTSLTIQCQVDSQVTMMFWYRQQPGQSLTLIATANQGSEATYESGFVIDKFPISRPNLTFSTLTVSNMSPEDSSIYLCSVGRGPAGAFFGQGTRLTVV.

This clonotype was recorded many times. The V and J genes are TRBV7-2 and TRBJ1-1, with D possibly being TRBD1 (5 bases). V was cut by 6 bases and J by 3 bases, with 17 bases left in between. CDR3 length: 15 residues. Germline V CDR1 and CDR2: SGHTA, FQGNSA. The CDR3 loop reads CASSPDSLWDTEAFF. In DNA, the CDR3 is TGTGCCAGCAGTCCCGACAGTCTGTGGGACACTGAAGCTTTCTTT.

The sample holds many counts of this clonotype. The rearrangement joins TRBV4-2 to TRBJ1-6, with D unresolved. Germline CDR1 LGHNA, CDR2 YNFKEQ. V dropped 0 bases and J dropped 11 bases, with 8 bases sitting between them. The CDR3 contains 13 residues. CDR3 amino acids: CASSQEVRPPLHF. CDR3 nucleotides: TGTGCCAGCAGCCAAGAGGTCAGGCCACCCCTCCACTTT.